The entry below describes one TCR beta chain. The antigen is undetermined. V gave up 1 base and J gave up 6 bases, with 7 bases separating them. The CDR3 is 12 residues long. Germline V gene lookup returns CDR1 SEHNR and CDR2 FQNEAQ (reference sequence). Profiled with immunoSEQ multiplex PCR; TCRdb holds only in-frame clones, not every one. The data show just under 40,000 clones, with 75% to 85% seen just once and about 4.8% held by the top ten. The data belong to a study of chemoradiotherapy in HPV16-positive cancers. Study conclusions and caveats: Candidate HPV-specific clones and E7-related TCR motifs grew in tumor during treatment.

This chain joins TRBV7-9 and TRBJ2-7; no reliable D call. The TCR originated in a human donor with HPV-associated anogenital cancer. Sequences were derived from blood, sampled from a patient who underwent chemoradiotherapy. The CDR3: CASSLGPLEQYF. CDR3 coding DNA: TGTGCCAGCAGCTTAGGCCCGCTCGAGCAGTACTTC. Full variable domain (rest looked up from reference TRBV7-9 and TRBJ2-7): DTGVSQNPRHKITKRGQNVTFRCDPISEHNRLYWYRQTLGQGPEFLTYFQNEAQLEKSRLLSDRFSAERPKGSFSTLEIQRTEQGDSAMYLCASSLGPLEQYFGPGTRLTVT.